Shown below are 26 T cell receptor beta chains from a single sample sequenced in a study of response to subunit inactivated influenza vaccine. TCRdb reanalysed the RT-PCR reads using MiXCR and keeps one entry per CDR3 protein. The repertoire consists of hundreds of thousands of distinct CDR3 sequences, with approximately 15% occurring once and the leading ten covering 6% to 7%. The sequences come from PBMCs from blood, collected around 15 days before vaccination. These receptors all come from a man in his fifties who received an inactivated influenza vaccine.

The rearrangement uses TRBV18 and TRBJ2-3; D remains ambiguous. Germline CDR1 is KGHSH and CDR2 is LQKENI. V gave up 3 bases and J gave up 10 bases, with 8 bases separating them. The CDR3 covers 11 residues. The CDR3 DNA reads as TGTGCCAGCTCACCCGACCGGGCGCAGTATTTT. It specifies CASSPDRAQYF.

The chain uses TRBV15 and TRBJ2-1, with D unclear. The V end was cut by 4 bases, the J end by 4 bases, with 5 bases between. Germline assignment: CDR1 LNHNV and CDR2 YYDKDF (reference sequence). CDR3 length: 12 residues. The CDR3 DNA reads TGTGCCACCAGCAACCTATACAATGAGCAGTTCTTC. Amino acids: CATSNLYNEQFF. Based on the CDR3 plus reference TRBV15 and TRBJ2-1, the full variable domain is DAMVIQNPRYQVTQFGKPVTLSCSQTLNHNVMYWYQQKSSQAPKLLFHYYDKDFNNEADTPDNFQSRRPNTSFCFLDIRSPGLGDTAMYLCATSNLYNEQFFGPGTRLTVL.

This clonotype was picked up many times. The genes are TRBV3-1 and TRBJ2-2; no reliable D call. The length of the CDR3 is 16 residues. With 1 base removed from V and 1 base from J, the gap between germline ends came to 10 bases. Germline V gene data show CDR1 as LGHDT and CDR2 as YNNKEL (reference sequence). The CDR3 sequence: CASSQGGYMNTGELFF. DNA for the CDR3: TGTGCCAGCAGCCAAGGCGGCTACATGAACACCGGGGAGCTGTTTTTT.

This clonotype was detected only a few times. The CDR3 DNA reads TGTGCCAGCAGCTCGGAACCGGGACAGGGGTACTATGGCTACACCTTC. Translation gives CASSSEPGQGYYGYTF. The chain combines TRBV25-1 with TRBJ1-2; 10 bases agree with TRBD1. The CDR3 runs to 16 residues. Looked up from germline, CDR1 is MGHDK and CDR2 is SYGVNS. The V and J ends lost 6 bases and 3 bases, in that order; junction bases with no gene match: 10.

This clonotype was picked up many times. The V and J genes are TRBV20-1 and TRBJ1-5, with D possibly being TRBD1 (6 bases). Per germline, CDR1 DFQATT and CDR2 SNEGSKA (reference sequence). The CDR3 totals 13 residues. V lost 0 bases, J lost 6 bases, and 9 bases lay in between. CDR3 DNA: TGCAGTGCTAGAGATCCCAGGGGTCAGCCCCAGCATTTT. Protein product: CSARDPRGQPQHF.

The V gene is TRBV24-1, the J gene TRBJ2-5; no definite D call. V was trimmed by 2 bases and J by 3 bases, leaving 12 bases between them. The germline CDR1 and CDR2 sequences are KGHDR and SFDVKD. CDR3 length: 15 residues. CDR3 sequence: CATSDSRTDEETQYF. CDR3 DNA: TGTGCCACCAGTGATTCAAGGACGGACGAAGAGACCCAGTACTTC.

This clonotype was seen more than once but under ten times. The gene calls are TRBV28 and TRBJ2-2; no reliable D call. The germline V gene encodes CDR1 MDHEN and CDR2 SYDVKM. V was pared by 2 bases and J by 0 bases, with 7 bases between. This CDR3 comprises 15 residues. CDR3 in amino acids: CASSLLGTNTGELFF. DNA for the CDR3: TGTGCCAGCAGTTTACTGGGGACGAACACCGGGGAGCTGTTTTTT.

The chain couples TRBV7-2 to TRBJ2-3; 8 nucleotides line up with TRBD2. Germline CDR1 reads SGHTA; CDR2 reads FQGNSA. The length of the CDR3 is 16 residues. Trimming removed 5 bases from V and 1 base from J; junction bases left unmatched: 8. CDR3 protein: CASSPLWRGGTDTQYF. Here the CDR3 DNA reads TGTGCCAGCAGCCCCCTCTGGCGGGGGGGCACAGATACGCAGTATTTT. The full variable domain, in which reference TRBV7-2 and TRBJ2-3 provide the parts outside the CDR3, is GAGVSQSPSNKVTEKGKDVELRCDPISGHTALYWYRQSLGQGLEFLIYFQGNSAPDKSGLPSDRFSAERTGGSVSTLTIQRTQQEDSAVYLCASSPLWRGGTDTQYFGPGTRLTVL.

The J gene is TRBJ2-2, the V gene TRBV4-3; D is uncertain. Trimming stripped 0 bases from V and 2 bases from J, with 7 bases between. The CDR3 runs 15 residues. Germline-derived CDR1 and CDR2 are LGHNA and YSLEER. CDR3 nucleotide sequence: TGCGCCAGCAGCCAAGATTGGGTCAACACCGGGGAGCTGTTTTTT. This encodes CASSQDWVNTGELFF.

This clonotype was seen a handful of times. This sequence joins TRBV4-3 and TRBJ2-7, with 7 bases identical to TRBD2. Trimming cost V 1 base and J 0 bases; bases outside gene matches: 15. Germline V gene sequence: CDR1 LGHNA, CDR2 YSLEER. CDR3 length equals 19 residues. This CDR3 reads CASSQVLTSWGLGSYEQYF. For the CDR3, the DNA is TGCGCCAGCAGCCAAGTTCTGACTAGCTGGGGCCTGGGCTCCTACGAGCAGTACTTC.

There are many counts of this clonotype. This rearrangement joins TRBV18 to TRBJ2-1; no clear D. Germline V lookup: CDR1 KGHSH, CDR2 LQKENI. The CDR3 spans 15 residues. Trimming shortened V by 3 bases and J by 3 bases, and 12 bases separated the two germline ends. CDR3 protein: CASSPTSAYYNEQFF. The CDR3 nucleotides are TGTGCCAGCTCACCCACCTCGGCCTACTACAATGAGCAGTTCTTC.

The V gene is TRBV3-1, the J gene TRBJ1-6, with D possibly being TRBD1 (5 bases). The CDR3 is 16 residues long. Trimming shortened V by 1 base and J by 8 bases, and 15 bases separated the two germline ends. The germline CDR1 and CDR2 sequences are LGHDT and YNNKEL (reference sequence). CDR3 nucleotide sequence: TGTGCCAGCAGCCAAGCTATGGCGGGGGTATATTCACCCCTCCACTTT. It translates to CASSQAMAGVYSPLHF.

This clonotype was detected a few times. This chain joins TRBV5-4 and TRBJ2-3, with D perhaps matching TRBD2 (6 bases). The CDR3 totals 14 residues. The V gene's germline CDR1 is SGHNT and CDR2 YYREEE (reference sequence). V was cut by 7 bases and J by 3 bases, with 15 bases left in between. CDR3 bases: TGTGCCAGCCGCCTCGGGGAGGCAACAGATACGCAGTATTTT. Its translation is CASRLGEATDTQYF.

V is TRBV21-1 and J is TRBJ2-7; the table gives TRBD2 as D, unverified against the DNA. TRBV21-1 is a pseudogene. CDR3 size: 17 residues. In DNA, the CDR3 is TGTGCCAGCAGCAAAGTCCTAGTAGCGGGAGGGCGTAACGAGCAGTACTTC. It specifies CASSKVLVAGGRNEQYF.

This clonotype was counted at least ten times. This chain uses TRBV24-1 with TRBJ2-1; 12 bases match TRBD2. CDR1 and CDR2 (germline): KGHDR, SFDVKD. After removal of 2 bases from V and 5 bases from J, the junction contained 3 bases not matched to a gene. The CDR3 length is 16 residues. The CDR3 loop is CATSDSLAGGDNEQFF. As DNA, the CDR3 is TGTGCCACCAGTGATTCTCTAGCGGGAGGGGACAATGAGCAGTTCTTC.

The rearrangement links TRBV15 to TRBJ1-4, with D perhaps matching TRBD1 (5 bases). Germline V lookup: CDR1 LNHNV, CDR2 YYDKDF (reference sequence). CDR3 length: 15 residues. Trimming removed 0 bases at V and 7 bases at J, with 12 bases between. The CDR3 protein is CATSRDRGIGEKLFF. DNA for the CDR3: TGTGCCACCAGCAGAGATCGGGGGATAGGTGAAAAACTGTTTTTT. The complete variable domain, with remaining parts taken from reference TRBV15 and TRBJ1-4, reads DAMVIQNPRYQVTQFGKPVTLSCSQTLNHNVMYWYQQKSSQAPKLLFHYYDKDFNNEADTPDNFQSRRPNTSFCFLDIRSPGLGDTAMYLCATSRDRGIGEKLFFGSGTQLSVL.

This rearrangement joins TRBV5-1 to TRBJ1-2, with D uncertain. Germline CDR1 is SGHRS and CDR2 is YFSETQ. This CDR3 contains 14 residues. Trimming shortened V by 0 bases and J by 2 bases, and 8 bases separated the two germline ends. The CDR3 is CASSLEMDNYGYTF. Here the CDR3 DNA reads TGCGCCAGCAGCTTGGAGATGGACAACTATGGCTACACCTTC.

For this clonotype: Mismatch with germline at one junction end may stem from a read error. The chain carries TRBV11-2 and TRBJ2-1; the match to TRBD2 covers 14 bases. The germline CDR1 and CDR2 sequences are SGHAT and FQNNGV. The CDR3 is 21 amino acids. CDR3 protein: CDSSLAKTGTSGRPFYNEQFF. The CDR3 coding sequence is TGTGACAGCAGCTTAGCTAAGACAGGGACTAGCGGGAGACCATTCTACAATGAGCAGTTCTTC.

This clonotype was observed a handful of times. The gene calls are TRBV20-1 and TRBJ2-3, with 8 bases that match TRBD2. CDR3 length: 15 amino acids. V was pared by 4 bases and J by 2 bases, with 8 bases of the junction left unmatched. Germline CDR1 is DFQATT and CDR2 is SNEGSKA (reference sequence). CDR3 loop: CSATGLVIHTDTQYF. In DNA, the CDR3 is TGCAGTGCTACGGGACTAGTGATTCACACAGATACGCAGTATTTT.

CDR3 DNA sequence: TGTGCCAGTAGTGCCCTCCGGACTAGATTATACAATGAGCAGTTCTTC. Translated, it gives CASSALRTRLYNEQFF. This chain uses TRBV19 with TRBJ2-1; 7 nucleotides agree with TRBD2. This CDR3 has 16 amino acids. Germline V gene data show CDR1 as LNHDA and CDR2 as SQIVND (reference sequence). The trim removed 5 bases at V and 4 bases at J, leaving 11 bases unmatched.

This chain joins TRBV12-3 or TRBV12-4 and TRBJ1-2; 9 bases line up with TRBD1. V dropped 3 bases and J dropped 6; count of bases not matched to a gene: 8. CDR3 length: 15 amino acids. The CDR3 loop reads CASSLSNRGPNGYTF. The CDR3 DNA is TGTGCCAGCAGTTTGAGTAACAGGGGGCCGAATGGCTACACCTTC.

The rearrangement joins TRBV18 to TRBJ1-1; a possible D gene is TRBD1 (6 bases). The V and J ends lost 4 bases and 6 bases respectively, with 18 bases between them. The CDR3 is 15 amino acids. Germline assignment: CDR1 KGHSH and CDR2 LQKENI. CDR3 bases: TGTGCCAGCTCACGTGTAGGGGGGTGGCCTGCTGAAGCTTTCTTT. Translation: CASSRVGGWPAEAFF.

Ten or more counts support this clonotype. The gene calls are TRBV5-1 and TRBJ2-7, with no clear D. The V and J ends lost 0 bases and 0 bases respectively, with 13 bases between them. Germline V gene lookup returns CDR1 SGHRS and CDR2 YFSETQ. The CDR3 covers 16 residues. This chain's CDR3 is CASSLAVGPSSYEQYF. CDR3 DNA sequence: TGCGCCAGCAGCTTGGCCGTCGGACCGAGCTCCTACGAGCAGTACTTC.

This clonotype was counted a few times. The chain is built from TRBV30 and TRBJ1-3; D might be TRBD1 (5 bases). Germline loops: CDR1 GTSNPN, CDR2 SVGIG (reference sequence). This CDR3 is 15 amino acids long. Trimming removed 2 bases from V and 5 bases from J, with 16 bases in between. CDR3 coding DNA: TGTGCCTGGAGTTACCCTCCGGGACCTCGAAACACCATATATTTT. Its protein product is CAWSYPPGPRNTIYF.

This chain joins TRBV5-1 and TRBJ2-5; D remains ambiguous. With 0 bases removed from V and 7 bases from J, the gap between germline ends came to 10 bases. The CDR3 consists of 13 residues. The germline gives CDR1 SGHRS, CDR2 YFSETQ. Here the CDR3 reads CASSLDSPGTQYF. The DNA for the CDR3 is TGCGCCAGCAGCTTGGACAGCCCGGGGACCCAGTACTTC.

This clonotype was recorded a few times. V gene TRBV5-1 combines with J gene TRBJ1-2; D is unresolved. There are 15 residues in the CDR3. Germline lookup yields CDR1 SGHRS and CDR2 YFSETQ. The ends were cut back, 0 bases at V and 4 bases at J, with 13 bases in the middle. For the CDR3, the DNA is TGCGCCAGCAGCTTGGATCAGCCGCATATCTATGGCTACACCTTC. It translates to CASSLDQPHIYGYTF.